This TCR beta chain emerged from a study of OX40 agonist ivuxolimab in advanced cancers. Notes on the research overall: Ivuxolimab was an agonistic, fully human IgG2 monoclonal antibody directed against OX40 (CD134), a costimulatory receptor. Intravenous ivuxolimab was administered to patients every 2 weeks at six dose levels: 0.01, 0.1, 0.3, 1.5, 3 and 10 mg/kg. Of the roughly 52 dose-escalation patients, hepatocellular carcinoma was present in about 19, melanoma in some 15, renal cell carcinoma in 9 and head and neck cancer in 9. A male proportion of about 79% and a mean age of roughly 55 years, ranging from roughly 20 to 80, were recorded for the dose-escalation cohort. Patients were allowed to have had prior anti-PD-1, anti-PD-L1 or anti-CTLA-4 therapy, and around 40% of the dose-escalation patients had previously received checkpoint inhibitors. Partial responses occurred in three dose-escalation patients, of whom one had hepatocellular carcinoma and two had cutaneous melanoma. Peripheral TCRbeta sequencing aimed to test whether ivuxolimab altered TCR sequence diversity and caused clonal T-cell expansion. The paper reports the monotherapy dose-escalation portion (N ≈ 50 patients) of the phase I ivuxolimab trial.

To sequence the TCRbeta CDR3 region, genomic DNA was isolated from the sorted cells. The immunoSEQ Assay was used to sequence the TCRbeta CDR3 regions. The source is immuneACCESS, and TCRdb retained only in-frame sequences with V and J called. Part of the clones is not carried over; for the studies checked, unresolved V genes explain less than half of this, and the remainder is unexplained. The sample records 60,000 to 75,000 clones, roughly 84% of which are singletons. The ten biggest clones cover roughly 7.9% of the sample. Details on this clone: There is no known antigen for this receptor. No much larger clone is present one base from it, and per-base qualities are unavailable.

Patients with a history of autoimmune disease or receiving systemic immunosuppression were excluded from the trial. In every dose cohort, peripheral blood was drawn for TCR sequencing at baseline, cycle 4 day 1, and cycle 7 day 1. Samples came from an open-label, multicenter, first-in-human phase I dose-escalation trial of ivuxolimab. Adults with locally advanced or metastatic melanoma, renal cell, hepatocellular, or head and neck squamous cell carcinoma were enrolled in the trial. Before TCR sequencing, CD4+ and CD8+ T cells were separately sorted from peripheral blood. Results and caveats for the whole study, not just this receptor: After ivuxolimab, expanded clones were on average more numerous among CD8+ T cells than among CD4+ T cells. In partial responders in the 0.1-3.0 mg/kg groups, normalized peripheral clonal expansion was found to be among the lowest, especially among CD8+ T cells. At doses of 0.1 to 3.0 mg/kg, clonal expansion of both CD4+ and CD8+ T cells in blood was seen between baseline and week 6. Which antigens the clonally expanded peripheral T cells were specific for was not determined. Low levels of normalized T-cell clonal expansion were also seen in some patients who did not respond.

From its cysteine to its phenylalanine, the CDR3 spans 15 amino acids. Only CDR3 DNA remains: 45 bases, in frame from the first base. The germline V gene supplies CDR1 SQVTM and CDR2 ANQGSEA. Source: CD4+ or CD8+ T cells sorted from blood, taken in a trial of the OX40 agonist ivuxolimab. This receptor was taken from an adult with an advanced solid tumor such as melanoma, head and neck, liver or kidney cancer. The rearranged segments are TRBV29-1 and TRBJ2-5; the D gene is possibly TRBD1, with 5 bases matching. Near its end, the DNA agrees better with TRBJ2-7, so the J call may be wrong. The CDR3 has the sequence CSVEGRAEESYEQYF. In nucleotides, the sequence is TGCAGCGTTGAGGGCAGGGCTGAAGAATCCTACGAGCAGTACTTC.